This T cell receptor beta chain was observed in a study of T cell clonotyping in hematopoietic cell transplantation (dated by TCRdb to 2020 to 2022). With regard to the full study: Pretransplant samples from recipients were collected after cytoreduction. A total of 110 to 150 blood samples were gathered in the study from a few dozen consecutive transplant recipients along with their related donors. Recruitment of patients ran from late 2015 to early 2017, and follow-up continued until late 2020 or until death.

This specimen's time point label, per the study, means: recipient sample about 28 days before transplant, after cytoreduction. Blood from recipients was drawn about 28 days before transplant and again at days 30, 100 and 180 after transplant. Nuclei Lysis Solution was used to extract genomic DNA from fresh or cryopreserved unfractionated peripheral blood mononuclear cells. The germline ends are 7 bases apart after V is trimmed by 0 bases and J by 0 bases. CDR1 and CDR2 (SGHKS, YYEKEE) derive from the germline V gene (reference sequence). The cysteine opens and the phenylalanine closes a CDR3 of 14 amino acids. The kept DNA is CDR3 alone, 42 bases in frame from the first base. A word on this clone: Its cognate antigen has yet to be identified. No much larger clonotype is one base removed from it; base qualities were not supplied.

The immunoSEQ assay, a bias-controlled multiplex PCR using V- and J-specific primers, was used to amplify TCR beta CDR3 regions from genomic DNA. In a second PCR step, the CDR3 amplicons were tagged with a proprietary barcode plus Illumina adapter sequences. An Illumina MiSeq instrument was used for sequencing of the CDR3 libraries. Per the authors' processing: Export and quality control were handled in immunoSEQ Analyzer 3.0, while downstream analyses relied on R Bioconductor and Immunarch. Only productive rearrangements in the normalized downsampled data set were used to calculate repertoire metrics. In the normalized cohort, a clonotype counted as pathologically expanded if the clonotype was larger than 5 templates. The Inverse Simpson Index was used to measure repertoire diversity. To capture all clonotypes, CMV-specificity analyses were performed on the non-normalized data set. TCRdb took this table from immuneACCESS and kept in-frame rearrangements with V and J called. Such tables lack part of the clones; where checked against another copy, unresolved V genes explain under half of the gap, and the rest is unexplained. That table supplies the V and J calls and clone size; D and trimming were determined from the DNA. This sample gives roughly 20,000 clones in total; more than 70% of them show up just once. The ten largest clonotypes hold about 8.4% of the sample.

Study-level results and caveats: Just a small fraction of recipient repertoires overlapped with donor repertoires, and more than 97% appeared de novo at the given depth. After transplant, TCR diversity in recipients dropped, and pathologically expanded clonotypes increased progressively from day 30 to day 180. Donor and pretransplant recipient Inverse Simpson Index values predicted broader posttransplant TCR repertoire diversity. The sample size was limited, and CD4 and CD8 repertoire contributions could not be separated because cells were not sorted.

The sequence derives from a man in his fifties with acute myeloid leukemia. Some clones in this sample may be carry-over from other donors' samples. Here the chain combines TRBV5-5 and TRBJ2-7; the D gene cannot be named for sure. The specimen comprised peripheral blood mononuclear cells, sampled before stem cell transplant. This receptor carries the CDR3 CASSLVGRSYEQYF. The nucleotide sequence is TGTGCCAGCAGCTTGGTGGGCCGCTCCTACGAGCAGTACTTC.